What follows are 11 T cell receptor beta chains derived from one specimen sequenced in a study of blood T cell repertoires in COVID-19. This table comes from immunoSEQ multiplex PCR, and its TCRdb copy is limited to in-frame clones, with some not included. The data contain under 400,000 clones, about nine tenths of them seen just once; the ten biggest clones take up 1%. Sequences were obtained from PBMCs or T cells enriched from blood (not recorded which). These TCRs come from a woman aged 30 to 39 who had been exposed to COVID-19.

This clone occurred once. The CDR3 DNA reads as TGTGCCAGCAGCCCCGGTTGGATGGCGGGAGGCCCAGAGCAGTTCTTC. This encodes CASSPGWMAGGPEQFF. The J gene is TRBJ2-1, the V gene TRBV7-9; 8 bases match TRBD2. This CDR3 region has 16 residues. V was clipped by 5 bases and J by 10 bases; unmatched bases: 16. CDR1 and CDR2 (germline): SEHNR, FQNEAQ (reference sequence).

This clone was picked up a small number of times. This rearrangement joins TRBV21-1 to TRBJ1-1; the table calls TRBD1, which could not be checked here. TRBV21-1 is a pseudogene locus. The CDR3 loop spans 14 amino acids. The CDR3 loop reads CASRFDRGGAEAFF. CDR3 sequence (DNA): TGTGCCAGCAGATTCGACAGGGGAGGCGCTGAAGCTTTCTTT.

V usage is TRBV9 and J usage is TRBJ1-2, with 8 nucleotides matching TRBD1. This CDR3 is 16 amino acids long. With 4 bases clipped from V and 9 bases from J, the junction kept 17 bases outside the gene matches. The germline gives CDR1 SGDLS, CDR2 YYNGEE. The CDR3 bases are TGTGCCAGCAGCCCCTCTGGGGACAGGCTGAGGGTGAGCTACACCTTC. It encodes CASSPSGDRLRVSYTF.

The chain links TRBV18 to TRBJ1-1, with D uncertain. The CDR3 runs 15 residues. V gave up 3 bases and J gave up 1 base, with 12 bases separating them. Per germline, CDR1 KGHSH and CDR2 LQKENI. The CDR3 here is CASSPGQARNTEAFF. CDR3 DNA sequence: TGTGCCAGCTCACCGGGCCAGGCAAGGAACACTGAAGCTTTCTTT.

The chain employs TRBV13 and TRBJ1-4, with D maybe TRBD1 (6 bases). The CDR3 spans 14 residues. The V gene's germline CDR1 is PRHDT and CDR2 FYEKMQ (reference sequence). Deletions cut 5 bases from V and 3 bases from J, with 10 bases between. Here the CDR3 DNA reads TGTGCCAGCAGCCTCCGGACAGCTAATGAAAAACTGTTTTTT. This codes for CASSLRTANEKLFF.

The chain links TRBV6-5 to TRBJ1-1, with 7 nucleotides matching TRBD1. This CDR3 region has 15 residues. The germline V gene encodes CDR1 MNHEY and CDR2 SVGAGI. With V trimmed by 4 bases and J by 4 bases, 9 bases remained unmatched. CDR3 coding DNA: TGTGCCAGCAGTTTCAAGCGGACAGGTTCCACTGAAGCTTTCTTT. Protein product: CASSFKRTGSTEAFF.

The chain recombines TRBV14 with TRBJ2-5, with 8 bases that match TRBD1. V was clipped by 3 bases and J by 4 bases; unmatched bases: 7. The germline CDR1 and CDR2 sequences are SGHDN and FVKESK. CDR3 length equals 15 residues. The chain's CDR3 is CASSHPDGTGETQYF. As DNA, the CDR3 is TGTGCCAGCAGCCACCCGGACGGGACAGGAGAGACCCAGTACTTC.

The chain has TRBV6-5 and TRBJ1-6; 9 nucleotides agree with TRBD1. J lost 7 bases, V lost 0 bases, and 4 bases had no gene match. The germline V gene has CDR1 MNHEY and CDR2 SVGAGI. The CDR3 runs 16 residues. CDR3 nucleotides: TGTGCCAGCAGTTACTCTACAGGGGGCACGAATTCACCCCTCCACTTT. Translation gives CASSYSTGGTNSPLHF.

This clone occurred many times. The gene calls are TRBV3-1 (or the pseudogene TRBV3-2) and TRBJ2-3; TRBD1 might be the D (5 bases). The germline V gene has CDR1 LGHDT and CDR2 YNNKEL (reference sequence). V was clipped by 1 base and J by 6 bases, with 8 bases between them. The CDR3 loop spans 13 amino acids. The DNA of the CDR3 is TGTGCCAGCAGCCAAGCCGCAGGGGATACGCAGTATTTT. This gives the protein CASSQAAGDTQYF.

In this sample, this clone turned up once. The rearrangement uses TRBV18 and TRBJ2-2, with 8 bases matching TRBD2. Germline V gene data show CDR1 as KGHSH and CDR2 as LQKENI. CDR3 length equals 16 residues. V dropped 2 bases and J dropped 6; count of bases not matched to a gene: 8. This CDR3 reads CASSPVSGGPSGELFF. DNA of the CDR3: TGTGCCAGCTCACCAGTGTCGGGAGGGCCGTCCGGGGAGCTGTTTTTT. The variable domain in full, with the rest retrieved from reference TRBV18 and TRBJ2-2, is NAGVMQNPRHLVRRRGQEARLRCSPMKGHSHVYWYRQLPEEGLKFMVYLQKENIIDESGMPKERFSAEFPKEGPSILRIQQVVRGDSAAYFCASSPVSGGPSGELFFGEGSRLTVL.

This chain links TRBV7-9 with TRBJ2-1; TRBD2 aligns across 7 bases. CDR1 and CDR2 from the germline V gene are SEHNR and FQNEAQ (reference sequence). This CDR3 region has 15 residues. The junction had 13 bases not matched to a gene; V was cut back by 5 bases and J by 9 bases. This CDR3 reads CASSPPWAGVVEQFF. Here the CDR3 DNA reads TGTGCCAGCAGCCCTCCCTGGGCGGGAGTCGTTGAGCAGTTCTTC.